This TCR beta chain was sequenced during a study of CD8 T cells in ankylosing spondylitis. Study-wide findings and caveats: Researchers report that disease-linked clones proved CD8+ and relatively rare in peripheral blood. Clones tied to disease were said to be significantly enriched in matched ankylosing spondylitis synovial fluid. In the blood and synovial fluid of reactive arthritis, some motif variants had been previously reported. Several highly homologous variants made up a TCR beta motif that seemed to typify ankylosing spondylitis blood.

It was by quantitative 5'-RACE with molecular barcodes that TCR beta libraries were made. Via MiXCR, TCRdb re-called the 5' RACE reads, giving one row per CDR3 protein. Of 400,000 to 450,000 distinct CDR3 sequences listed, under 20% are singletons. Germline V gives CDR1 DFQATT, CDR2 SNEGSKA (reference sequence). V gave up 3 bases and J gave up 4 bases; unmatched junction bases: 1. This CDR3 contains 12 residues. This clonotype has a handful of counts. Its antigen is unknown. This receptor was obtained from a male donor with ankylosing spondylitis. Sequencing used blood, either unsorted or a sorted T cell fraction (not recorded which). The V call is TRBV20-1, the J call TRBJ2-3, with TRBD1 matching 7 bases. DNA of the CDR3: TGCAGTGCTAGGGGACAGTCAGATACGCAGTATTTT. As protein: CSARGQSDTQYF.